This section outlines one TCR beta chain sequence together with its context. Germline CDR1 reads GTSNPN; CDR2 reads SVGIG (reference sequence). Trimming cost V 4 bases and J 10 bases, with 19 bases left between them. The CDR3 runs to 13 residues. The entry originates in a study of T cell responses to AZD1222 COVID-19 vaccine. Clones were sequenced by immunoSEQ multiplex PCR, and TCRdb holds only the in-frame ones, with some missing. The table has 140,000 or so clones, approximately 90% seen once. Sequences were derived from peripheral blood, sampled 28 days after the second AZD1222 dose. V and J are TRBV30 and TRBJ2-5; D ambiguous. The source of this sequence is an adult who received the AZD1222 COVID-19 vaccine. DNA of the CDR3: TGTGCCTGGACCTTGGGATCTCAATGGGACCAGTACTTC. The encoded protein is CAWTLGSQWDQYF.